The clone carrying this TCR beta chain was seen only a few times. V lost 1 base, J lost 5 bases, and 4 bases lay in between. In germline, CDR1 is SGHDT, CDR2 YYEEEE. The CDR3 consists of 12 residues. The PCR contained 60 Vbeta and 13 Jbeta primers. Repertoires were generated with immunoSEQ multiplex PCR, while TCRdb's copy carries only in-frame clones and drops some. The sample records some 120,000 clones, under 85% being singletons. The data stem from a study of cytomegalovirus exposure and HLA in healthy donors. This sequence originates from a man in his thirties or forties in good health and CMV-seropositive. V usage is TRBV5-6 and J usage is TRBJ1-5; D call uncertain. The sample was PBMCs. The CDR3 nucleotides read TGTGCCAGCAGCTTGTCCGATCAGCCCCAGCATTTT. This gives the protein CASSLSDQPQHF.